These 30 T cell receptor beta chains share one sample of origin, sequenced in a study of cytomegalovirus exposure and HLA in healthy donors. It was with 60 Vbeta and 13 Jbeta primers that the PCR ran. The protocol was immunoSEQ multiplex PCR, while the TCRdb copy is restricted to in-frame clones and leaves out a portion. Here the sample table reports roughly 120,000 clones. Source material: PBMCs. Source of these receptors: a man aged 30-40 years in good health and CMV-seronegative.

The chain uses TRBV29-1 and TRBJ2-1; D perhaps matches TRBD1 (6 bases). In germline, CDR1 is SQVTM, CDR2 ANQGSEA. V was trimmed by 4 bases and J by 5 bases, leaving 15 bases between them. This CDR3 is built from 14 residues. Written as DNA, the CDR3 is TGCAGCGTTGGGGGGCGGTTTTCGGACAATGAGCAGTTCTTC. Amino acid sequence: CSVGGRFSDNEQFF.

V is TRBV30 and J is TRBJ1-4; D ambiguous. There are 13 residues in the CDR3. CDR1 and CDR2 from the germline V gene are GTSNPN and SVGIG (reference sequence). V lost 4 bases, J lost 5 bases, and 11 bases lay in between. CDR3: CAWTEGWNEKLFF. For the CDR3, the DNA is TGTGCCTGGACCGAGGGATGGAATGAAAAACTGTTTTTT.

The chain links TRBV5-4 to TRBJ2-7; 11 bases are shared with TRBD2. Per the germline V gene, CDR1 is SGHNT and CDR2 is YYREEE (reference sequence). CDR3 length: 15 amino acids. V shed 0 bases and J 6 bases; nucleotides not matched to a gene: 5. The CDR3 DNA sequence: TGTGCCAGCAGCTTGGAAGTGGGACTAGCGGTCGAGCAGTACTTC. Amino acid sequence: CASSLEVGLAVEQYF.

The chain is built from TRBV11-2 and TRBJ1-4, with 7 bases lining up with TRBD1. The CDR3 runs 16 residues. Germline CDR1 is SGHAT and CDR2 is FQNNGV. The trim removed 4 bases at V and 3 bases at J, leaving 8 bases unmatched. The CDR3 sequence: CASSSQPGTANEKLFF. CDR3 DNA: TGTGCCAGCAGCTCCCAACCCGGGACAGCTAATGAAAAACTGTTTTTT.

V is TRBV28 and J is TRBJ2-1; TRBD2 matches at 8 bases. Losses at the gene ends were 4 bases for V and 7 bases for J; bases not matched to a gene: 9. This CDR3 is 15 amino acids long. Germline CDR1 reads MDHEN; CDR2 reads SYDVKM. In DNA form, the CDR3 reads TGTGCCAGCAGTTCCCTCCGGGAGGGCCTAAATGAGCAGTTCTTC. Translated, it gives CASSSLREGLNEQFF.

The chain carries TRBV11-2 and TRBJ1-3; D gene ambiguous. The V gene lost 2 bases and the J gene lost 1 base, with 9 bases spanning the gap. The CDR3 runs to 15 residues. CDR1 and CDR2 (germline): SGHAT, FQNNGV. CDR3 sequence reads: CASSLTRESGNTIYF. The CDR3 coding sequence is TGTGCCAGCAGCTTAACCCGTGAGTCTGGAAACACCATATATTTT.

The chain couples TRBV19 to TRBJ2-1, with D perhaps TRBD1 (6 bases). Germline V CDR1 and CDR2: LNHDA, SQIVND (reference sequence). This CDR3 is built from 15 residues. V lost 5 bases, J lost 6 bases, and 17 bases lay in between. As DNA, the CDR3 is TGTGCCAGTAGTCTTGATGCAGGGGTACTCAATGAGCAGTTCTTC. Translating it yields CASSLDAGVLNEQFF.

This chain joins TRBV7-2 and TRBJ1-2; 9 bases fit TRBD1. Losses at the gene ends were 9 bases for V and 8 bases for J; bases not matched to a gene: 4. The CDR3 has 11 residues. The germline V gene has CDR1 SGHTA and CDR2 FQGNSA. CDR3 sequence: CASRDRVGYTF. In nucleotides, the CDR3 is TGTGCCAGTAGGGACAGGGTCGGCTACACCTTC.

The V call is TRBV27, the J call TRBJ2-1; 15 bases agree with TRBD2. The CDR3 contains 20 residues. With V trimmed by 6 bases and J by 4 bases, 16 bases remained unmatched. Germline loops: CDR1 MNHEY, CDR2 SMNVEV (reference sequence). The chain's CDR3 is CASSPLPGLAGGSEYNEQFF. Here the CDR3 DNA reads TGTGCCAGCAGCCCCCTGCCGGGACTAGCGGGAGGCTCCGAATACAATGAGCAGTTCTTC.

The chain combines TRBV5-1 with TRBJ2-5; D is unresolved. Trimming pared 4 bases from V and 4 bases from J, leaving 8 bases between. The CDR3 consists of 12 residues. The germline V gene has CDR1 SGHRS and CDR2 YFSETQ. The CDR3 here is CASSEIRETQYF. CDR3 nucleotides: TGCGCCAGCAGCGAGATTAGAGAGACCCAGTACTTC. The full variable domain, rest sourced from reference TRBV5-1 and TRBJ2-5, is KAGVTQTPRYLIKTRGQQVTLSCSPISGHRSVSWYQQTPGQGLQFLFEYFSETQRNKGNFPGRFSGRQFSNSRSEMNVSTLELGDSALYLCASSEIRETQYFGPGTRLLVL.

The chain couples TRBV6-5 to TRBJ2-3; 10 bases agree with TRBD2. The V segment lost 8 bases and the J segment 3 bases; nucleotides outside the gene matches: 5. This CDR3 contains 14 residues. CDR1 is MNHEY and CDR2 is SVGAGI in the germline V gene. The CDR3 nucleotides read TGTGCCAGCGGTCCGGGACTAGCGACAGATACGCAGTATTTT. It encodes CASGPGLATDTQYF.

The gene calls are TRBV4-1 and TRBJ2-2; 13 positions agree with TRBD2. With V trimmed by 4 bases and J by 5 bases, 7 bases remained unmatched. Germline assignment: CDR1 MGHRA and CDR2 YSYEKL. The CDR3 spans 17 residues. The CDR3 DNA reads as TGCGCCAGCAGCCCAGGACTAGCGGGAGTGTTAACCGGGGAGCTGTTTTTT. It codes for CASSPGLAGVLTGELFF.

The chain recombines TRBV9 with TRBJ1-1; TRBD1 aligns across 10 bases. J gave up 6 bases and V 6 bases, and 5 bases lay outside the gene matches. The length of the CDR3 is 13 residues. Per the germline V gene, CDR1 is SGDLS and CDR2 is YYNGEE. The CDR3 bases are TGTGCCAGCAAGGGGACAGGGGAGGCTGAAGCTTTCTTT. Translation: CASKGTGEAEAFF.

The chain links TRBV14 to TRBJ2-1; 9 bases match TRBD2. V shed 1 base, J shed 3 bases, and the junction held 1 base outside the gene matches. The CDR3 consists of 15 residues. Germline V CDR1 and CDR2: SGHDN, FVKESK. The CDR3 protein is CASSQGLADYNEQFF. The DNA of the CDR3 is TGTGCCAGCAGCCAAGGACTAGCGGACTACAATGAGCAGTTCTTC.

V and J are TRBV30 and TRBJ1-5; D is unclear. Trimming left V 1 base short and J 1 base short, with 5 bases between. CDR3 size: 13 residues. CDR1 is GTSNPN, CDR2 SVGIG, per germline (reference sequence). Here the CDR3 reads CAWSGQSNQPQHF. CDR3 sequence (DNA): TGTGCCTGGAGTGGGCAGAGCAATCAGCCCCAGCATTTT.

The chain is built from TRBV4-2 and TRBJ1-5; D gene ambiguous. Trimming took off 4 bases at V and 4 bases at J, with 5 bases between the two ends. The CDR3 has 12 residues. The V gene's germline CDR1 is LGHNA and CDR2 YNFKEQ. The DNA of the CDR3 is TGTGCCAGCAGCCGTCTTAATCAGCCCCAGCATTTT. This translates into CASSRLNQPQHF.

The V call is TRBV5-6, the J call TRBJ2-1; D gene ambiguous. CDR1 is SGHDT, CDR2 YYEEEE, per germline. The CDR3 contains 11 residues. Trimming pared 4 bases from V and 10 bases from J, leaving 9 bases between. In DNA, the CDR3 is TGTGCCAGCAGCCTGGATCGGGAGCAGTTCTTC. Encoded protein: CASSLDREQFF.

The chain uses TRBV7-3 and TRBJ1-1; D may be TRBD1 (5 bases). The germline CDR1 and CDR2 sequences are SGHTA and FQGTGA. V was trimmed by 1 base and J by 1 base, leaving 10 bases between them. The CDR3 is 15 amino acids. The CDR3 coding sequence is TGTGCCAGCAGCTTAAGGCGGGGGGAGAACACTGAAGCTTTCTTT. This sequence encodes CASSLRRGENTEAFF.

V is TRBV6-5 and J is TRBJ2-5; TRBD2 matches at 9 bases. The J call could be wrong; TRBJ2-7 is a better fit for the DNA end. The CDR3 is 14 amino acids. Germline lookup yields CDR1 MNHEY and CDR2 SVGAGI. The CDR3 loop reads CASSIAGAISEQYF. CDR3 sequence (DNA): TGTGCCAGCAGCATAGCGGGAGCCATTAGCGAGCAGTACTTC.

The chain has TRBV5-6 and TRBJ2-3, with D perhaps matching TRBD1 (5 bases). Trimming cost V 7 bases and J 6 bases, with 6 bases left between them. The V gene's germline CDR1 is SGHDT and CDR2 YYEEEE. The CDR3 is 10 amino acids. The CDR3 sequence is CASAGDTQYF. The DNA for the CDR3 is TGTGCCAGCGCAGGGGATACGCAGTATTTT.

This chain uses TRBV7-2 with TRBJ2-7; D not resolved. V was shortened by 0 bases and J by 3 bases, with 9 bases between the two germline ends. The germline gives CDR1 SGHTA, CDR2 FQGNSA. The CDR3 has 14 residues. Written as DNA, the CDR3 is TGTGCCAGCAGCTTAGCGAATCAGGTCTACGAGCAGTACTTC. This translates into CASSLANQVYEQYF.

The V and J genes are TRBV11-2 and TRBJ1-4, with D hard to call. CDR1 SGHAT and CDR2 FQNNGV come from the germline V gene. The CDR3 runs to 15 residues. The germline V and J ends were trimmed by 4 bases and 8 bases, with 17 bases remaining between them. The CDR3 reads CASSSSPLPEEKLFF. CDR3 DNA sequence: TGTGCCAGCAGCTCTAGTCCCCTCCCGGAAGAAAAACTGTTTTTT. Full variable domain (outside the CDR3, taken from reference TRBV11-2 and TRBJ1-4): EAGVAQSPRYKIIEKRQSVAFWCNPISGHATLYWYQQILGQGPKLLIQFQNNGVVDDSQLPKDRFSAERLKGVDSTLKIQPAKLEDSAVYLCASSSSPLPEEKLFFGSGTQLSVL.

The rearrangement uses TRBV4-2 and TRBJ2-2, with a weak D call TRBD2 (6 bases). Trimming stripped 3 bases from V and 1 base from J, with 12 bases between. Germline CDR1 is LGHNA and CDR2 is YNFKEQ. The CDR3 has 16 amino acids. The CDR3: CASSHWGGENTGELFF. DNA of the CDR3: TGTGCCAGCAGCCATTGGGGCGGGGAGAACACCGGGGAGCTGTTTTTT.

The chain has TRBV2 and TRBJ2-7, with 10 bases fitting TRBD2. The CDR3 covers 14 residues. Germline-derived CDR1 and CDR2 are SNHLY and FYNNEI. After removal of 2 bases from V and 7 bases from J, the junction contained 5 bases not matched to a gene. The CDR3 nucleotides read TGTGCCAGCAGTGAACTAGCGGGAGAAAGAGAGCAGTACTTC. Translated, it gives CASSELAGEREQYF.

CDR3 sequence reads: CATSPGGNEQFF. In nucleotides, the CDR3 is TGTGCCACTTCCCCGGGGGGGAATGAGCAGTTCTTC. The chain joins TRBV6-4 to TRBJ2-1; 8 bases align to TRBD2. V gave up 10 bases and J gave up 7 bases; unmatched junction bases: 6. Per germline, CDR1 MRHNA and CDR2 SNTAGT. The CDR3 extends over 12 amino acids.

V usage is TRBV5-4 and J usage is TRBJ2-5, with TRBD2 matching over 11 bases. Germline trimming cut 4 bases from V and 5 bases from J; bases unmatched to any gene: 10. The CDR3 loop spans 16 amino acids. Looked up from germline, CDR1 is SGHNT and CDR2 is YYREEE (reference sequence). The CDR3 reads CASSGRVAGGEETQYF. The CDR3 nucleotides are TGTGCCAGCAGCGGTCGGGTAGCGGGAGGGGAGGAGACCCAGTACTTC.

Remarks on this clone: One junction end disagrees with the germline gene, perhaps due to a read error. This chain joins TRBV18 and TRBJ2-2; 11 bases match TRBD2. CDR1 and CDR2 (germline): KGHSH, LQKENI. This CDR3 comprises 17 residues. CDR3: CASSAEVAGGNAGELFF. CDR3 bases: TGTGCCAGCTCCGCGGAGGTAGCGGGAGGGAACGCCGGGGAGCTGTTTTTT.

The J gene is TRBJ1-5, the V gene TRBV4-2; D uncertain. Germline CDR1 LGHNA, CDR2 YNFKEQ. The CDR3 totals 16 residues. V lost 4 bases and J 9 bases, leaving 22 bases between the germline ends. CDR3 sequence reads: CASSPARFDPQRPQHF. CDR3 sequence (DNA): TGTGCCAGCAGCCCCGCGAGGTTCGATCCTCAAAGGCCCCAGCATTTT.

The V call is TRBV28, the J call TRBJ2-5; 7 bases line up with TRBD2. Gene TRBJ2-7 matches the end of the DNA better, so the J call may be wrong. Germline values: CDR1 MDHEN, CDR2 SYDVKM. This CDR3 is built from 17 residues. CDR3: CASSLRGTQRGSYEQYF. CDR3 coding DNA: TGTGCCAGCAGTTTGAGGGGAACCCAGCGGGGCTCCTACGAGCAGTACTTC.

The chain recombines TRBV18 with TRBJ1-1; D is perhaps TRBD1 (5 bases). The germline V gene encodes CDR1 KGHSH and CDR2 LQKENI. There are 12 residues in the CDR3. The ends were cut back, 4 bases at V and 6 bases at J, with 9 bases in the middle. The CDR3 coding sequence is TGTGCCAGCTCACATGGGGCGGCTGAAGCTTTCTTT. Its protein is CASSHGAAEAFF.